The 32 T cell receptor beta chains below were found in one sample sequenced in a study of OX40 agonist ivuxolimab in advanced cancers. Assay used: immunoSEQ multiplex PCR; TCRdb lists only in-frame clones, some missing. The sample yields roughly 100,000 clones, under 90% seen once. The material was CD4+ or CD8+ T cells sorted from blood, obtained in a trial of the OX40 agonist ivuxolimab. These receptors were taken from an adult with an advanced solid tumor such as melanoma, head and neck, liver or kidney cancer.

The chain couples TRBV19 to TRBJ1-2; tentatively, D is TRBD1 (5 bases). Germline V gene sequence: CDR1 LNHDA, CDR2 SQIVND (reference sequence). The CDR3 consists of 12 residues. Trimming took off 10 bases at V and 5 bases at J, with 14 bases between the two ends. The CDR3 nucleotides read TGTGCCACCCAAAGAGGGGAGTATGGCTACACCTTC. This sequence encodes CATQRGEYGYTF.

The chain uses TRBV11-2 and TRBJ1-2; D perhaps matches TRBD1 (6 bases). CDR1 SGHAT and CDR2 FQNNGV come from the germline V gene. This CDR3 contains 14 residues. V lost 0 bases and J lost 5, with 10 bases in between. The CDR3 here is CASSLDGQIYGYTF. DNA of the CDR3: TGTGCCAGCAGCTTAGACGGACAGATTTATGGCTACACCTTC.

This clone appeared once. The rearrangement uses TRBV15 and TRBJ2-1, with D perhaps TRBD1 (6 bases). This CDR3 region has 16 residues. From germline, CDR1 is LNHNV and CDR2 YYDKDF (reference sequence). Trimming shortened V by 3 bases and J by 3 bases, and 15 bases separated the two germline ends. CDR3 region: CATSSPQGKFYNEQFF. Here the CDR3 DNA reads TGTGCCACCAGCAGCCCCCAGGGGAAGTTCTACAATGAGCAGTTCTTC.

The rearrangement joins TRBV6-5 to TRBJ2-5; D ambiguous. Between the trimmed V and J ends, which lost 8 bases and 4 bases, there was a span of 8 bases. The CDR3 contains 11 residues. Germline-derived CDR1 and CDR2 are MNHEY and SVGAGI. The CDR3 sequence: CASRSRETQYF. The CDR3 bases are TGTGCCAGCCGCTCGAGAGAGACCCAGTACTTC.

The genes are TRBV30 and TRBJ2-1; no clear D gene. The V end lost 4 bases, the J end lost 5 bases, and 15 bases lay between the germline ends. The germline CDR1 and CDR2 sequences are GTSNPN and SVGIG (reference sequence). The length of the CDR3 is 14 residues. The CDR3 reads CAWMVPRLNNEQFF. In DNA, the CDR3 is TGTGCCTGGATGGTACCCCGCTTAAACAATGAGCAGTTCTTC.

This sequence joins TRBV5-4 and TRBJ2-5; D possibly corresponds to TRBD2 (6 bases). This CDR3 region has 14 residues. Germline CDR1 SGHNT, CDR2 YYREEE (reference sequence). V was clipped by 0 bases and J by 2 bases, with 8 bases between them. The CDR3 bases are TGTGCCAGCAGCTTGGTGGGGAGGCAAGAGACCCAGTACTTC. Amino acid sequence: CASSLVGRQETQYF.

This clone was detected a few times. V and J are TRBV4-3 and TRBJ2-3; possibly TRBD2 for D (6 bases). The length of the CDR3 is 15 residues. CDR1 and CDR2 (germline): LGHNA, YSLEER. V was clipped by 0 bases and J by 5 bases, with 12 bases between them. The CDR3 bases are TGCGCCAGCAGCCAAGATTCCTCAGCGGGAGATACGCAGTATTTT. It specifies CASSQDSSAGDTQYF.

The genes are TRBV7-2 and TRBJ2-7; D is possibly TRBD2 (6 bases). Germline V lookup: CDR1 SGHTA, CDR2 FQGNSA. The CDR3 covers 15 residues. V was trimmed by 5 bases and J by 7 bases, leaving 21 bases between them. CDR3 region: CASSIQWDFTMEQYF. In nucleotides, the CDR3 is TGTGCCAGCAGCATCCAGTGGGACTTCACCATGGAGCAGTACTTC.

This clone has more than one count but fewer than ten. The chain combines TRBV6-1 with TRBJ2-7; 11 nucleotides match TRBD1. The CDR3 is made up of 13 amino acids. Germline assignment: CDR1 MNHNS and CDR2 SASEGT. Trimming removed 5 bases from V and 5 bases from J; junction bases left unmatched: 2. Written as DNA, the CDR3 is TGTGCCAGCAGTCGGACAGGGGGCAACGAGCAGTACTTC. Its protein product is CASSRTGGNEQYF.

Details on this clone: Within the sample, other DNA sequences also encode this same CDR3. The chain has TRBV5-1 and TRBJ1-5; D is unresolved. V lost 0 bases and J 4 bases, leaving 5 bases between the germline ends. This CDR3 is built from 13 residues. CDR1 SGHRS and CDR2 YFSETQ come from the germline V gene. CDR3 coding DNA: TGCGCCAGCAGCTTGGACAGTAATCAGCCCCAGCATTTT. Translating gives CASSLDSNQPQHF. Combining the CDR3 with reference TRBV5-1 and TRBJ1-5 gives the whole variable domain KAGVTQTPRYLIKTRGQQVTLSCSPISGHRSVSWYQQTPGQGLQFLFEYFSETQRNKGNFPGRFSGRQFSNSRSEMNVSTLELGDSALYLCASSLDSNQPQHFGDGTRLSIL.

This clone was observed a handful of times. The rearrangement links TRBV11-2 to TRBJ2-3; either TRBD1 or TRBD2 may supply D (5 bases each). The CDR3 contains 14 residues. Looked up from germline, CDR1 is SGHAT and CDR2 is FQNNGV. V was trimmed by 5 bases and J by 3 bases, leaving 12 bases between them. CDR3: CASSPGAWTDTQYF. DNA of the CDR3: TGTGCCAGCAGCCCCGGGGCATGGACAGATACGCAGTATTTT.

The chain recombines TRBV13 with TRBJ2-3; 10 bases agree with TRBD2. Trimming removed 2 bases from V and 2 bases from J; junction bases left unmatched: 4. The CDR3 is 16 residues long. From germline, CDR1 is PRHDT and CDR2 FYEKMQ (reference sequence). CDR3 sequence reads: CASSLKSGGATDTQYF. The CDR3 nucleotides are TGTGCCAGCAGCTTAAAAAGCGGGGGGGCCACAGATACGCAGTATTTT.

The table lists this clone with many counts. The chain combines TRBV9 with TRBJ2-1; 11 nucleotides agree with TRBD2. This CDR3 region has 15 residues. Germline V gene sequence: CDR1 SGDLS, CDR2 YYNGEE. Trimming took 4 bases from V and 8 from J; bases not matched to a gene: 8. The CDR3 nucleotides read TGTGCCAGCAGCCAAGCTAGCGGGGGGCGAGATGAGCAGTTCTTC. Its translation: CASSQASGGRDEQFF.

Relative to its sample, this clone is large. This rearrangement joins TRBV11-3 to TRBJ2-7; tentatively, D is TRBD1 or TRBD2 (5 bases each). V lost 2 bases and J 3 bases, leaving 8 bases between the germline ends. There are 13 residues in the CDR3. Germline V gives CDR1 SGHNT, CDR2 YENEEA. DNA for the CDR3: TGTGCCAGCAGCTTATCTGGGGGCTACGAGCAGTACTTC. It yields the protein CASSLSGGYEQYF.

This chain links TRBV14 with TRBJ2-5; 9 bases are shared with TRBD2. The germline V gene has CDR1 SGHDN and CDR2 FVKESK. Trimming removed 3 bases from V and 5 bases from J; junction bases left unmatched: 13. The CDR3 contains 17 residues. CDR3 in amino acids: CASSHKTGLAAVETQYF. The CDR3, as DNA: TGTGCCAGCAGCCACAAGACGGGACTAGCCGCCGTGGAGACCCAGTACTTC.

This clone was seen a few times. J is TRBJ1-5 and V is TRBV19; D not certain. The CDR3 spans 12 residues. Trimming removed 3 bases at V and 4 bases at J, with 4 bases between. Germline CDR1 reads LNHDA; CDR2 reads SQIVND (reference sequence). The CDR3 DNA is TGTGCCAGTAGTATCCCAAATCAGCCCCAGCATTTT. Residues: CASSIPNQPQHF.

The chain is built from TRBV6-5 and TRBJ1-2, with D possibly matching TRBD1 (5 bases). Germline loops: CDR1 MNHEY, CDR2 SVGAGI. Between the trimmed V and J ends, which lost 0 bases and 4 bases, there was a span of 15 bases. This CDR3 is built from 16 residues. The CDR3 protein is CASSYSPGPALYGYTF. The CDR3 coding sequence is TGTGCCAGCAGTTACTCCCCGGGACCAGCCCTCTATGGCTACACCTTC.

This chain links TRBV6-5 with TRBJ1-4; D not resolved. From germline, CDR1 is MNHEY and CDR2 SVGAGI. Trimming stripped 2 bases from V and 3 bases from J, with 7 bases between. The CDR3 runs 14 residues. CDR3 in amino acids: CASSYAGSNEKLFF. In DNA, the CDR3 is TGTGCCAGCAGTTACGCGGGGTCTAATGAAAAACTGTTTTTT.

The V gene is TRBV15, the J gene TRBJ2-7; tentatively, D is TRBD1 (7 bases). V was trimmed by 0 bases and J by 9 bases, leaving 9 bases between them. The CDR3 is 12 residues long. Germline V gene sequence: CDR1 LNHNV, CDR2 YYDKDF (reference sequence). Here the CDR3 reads CATSRDQGGQYF. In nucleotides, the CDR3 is TGTGCCACCAGCAGAGATCAGGGGGGGCAGTACTTC.

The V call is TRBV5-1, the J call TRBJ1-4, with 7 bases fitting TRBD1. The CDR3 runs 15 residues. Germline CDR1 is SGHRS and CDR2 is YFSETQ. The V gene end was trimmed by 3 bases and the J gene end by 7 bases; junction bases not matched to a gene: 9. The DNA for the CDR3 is TGCGCCAGCAGCTCGACAGGGTTACAGGCTGAAAAACTGTTTTTT. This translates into CASSSTGLQAEKLFF.

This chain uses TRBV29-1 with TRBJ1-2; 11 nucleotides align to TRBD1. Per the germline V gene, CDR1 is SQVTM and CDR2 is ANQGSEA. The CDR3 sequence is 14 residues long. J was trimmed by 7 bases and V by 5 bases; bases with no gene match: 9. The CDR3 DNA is TGCAGCGTTCAGAACCGGGACAGGGGGTCTGGCTACACCTTC. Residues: CSVQNRDRGSGYTF. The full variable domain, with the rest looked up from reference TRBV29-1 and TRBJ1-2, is SAVISQKPSRDICQRGTSLTIQCQVDSQVTMMFWYRQQPGQSLTLIATANQGSEATYESGFVIDKFPISRPNLTFSTLTVSNMSPEDSSIYLCSVQNRDRGSGYTFGSGTRLTVV.

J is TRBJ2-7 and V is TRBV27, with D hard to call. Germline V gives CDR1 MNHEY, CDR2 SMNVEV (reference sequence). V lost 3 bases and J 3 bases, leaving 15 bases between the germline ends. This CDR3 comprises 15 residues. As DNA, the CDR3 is TGTGCCAGCAGTTTGGGGTCCCCTGCTTTCTACGAGCAGTACTTC. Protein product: CASSLGSPAFYEQYF.

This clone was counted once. In DNA, the CDR3 is TGTGCCAGCAGCATAAGCTCCTACGAGCAGTACTTC. It encodes CASSISSYEQYF. This chain connects TRBV7-9 to TRBJ2-5; the D is unclear. The better agreement between TRBJ2-7 and the DNA end casts doubt on the J call. The CDR3 contains 12 residues. Germline CDR1 and CDR2: SEHNR and FQNEAQ (reference sequence).

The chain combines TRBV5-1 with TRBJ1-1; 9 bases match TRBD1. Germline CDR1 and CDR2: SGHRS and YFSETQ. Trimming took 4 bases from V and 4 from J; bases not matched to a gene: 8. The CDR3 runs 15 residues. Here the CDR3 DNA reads TGCGCCAGCAGCACCGGGACAGGGTTGATCACTGAAGCTTTCTTT. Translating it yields CASSTGTGLITEAFF.

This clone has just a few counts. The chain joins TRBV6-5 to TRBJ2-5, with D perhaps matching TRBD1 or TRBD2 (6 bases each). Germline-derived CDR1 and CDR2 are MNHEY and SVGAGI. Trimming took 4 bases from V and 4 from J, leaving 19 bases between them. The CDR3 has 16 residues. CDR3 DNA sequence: TGTGCCAGCAGTTGGTTTCGGGGGCGCAGTCCAGAGACCCAGTACTTC. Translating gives CASSWFRGRSPETQYF.

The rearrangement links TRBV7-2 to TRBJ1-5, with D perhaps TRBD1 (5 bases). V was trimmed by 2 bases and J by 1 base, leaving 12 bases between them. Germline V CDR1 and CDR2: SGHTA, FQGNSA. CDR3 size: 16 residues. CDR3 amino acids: CASSLSWDGSNQPQHF. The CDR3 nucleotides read TGTGCCAGCAGCTTATCTTGGGACGGAAGCAATCAGCCCCAGCATTTT.

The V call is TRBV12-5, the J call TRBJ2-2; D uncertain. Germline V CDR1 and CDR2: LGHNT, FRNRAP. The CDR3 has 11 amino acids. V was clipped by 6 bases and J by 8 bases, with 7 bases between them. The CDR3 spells CASGSRGELFF. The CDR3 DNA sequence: TGTGCTAGTGGGTCAAGGGGGGAGCTGTTTTTT.

The CDR3 coding sequence is TGTGCCAGCACCAGTATTGCTGGCTACACCTTC. Amino acids: CASTSIAGYTF. The V call is TRBV6-1, the J call TRBJ1-2; D not certain. Germline V gene lookup returns CDR1 MNHNS and CDR2 SASEGT. This CDR3 spans 11 amino acids. Trimming removed 7 bases from V and 7 bases from J, with 10 bases in between.

The CDR3 DNA sequence: TGTGCCAGCTCACCACTTGCACAGGGGGCAAGCACAGATACGCAGTATTTT. Translated: CASSPLAQGASTDTQYF. This chain joins TRBV18 and TRBJ2-3, with TRBD1 identical over 9 bases. Germline loops: CDR1 KGHSH, CDR2 LQKENI. J was trimmed by 0 bases and V by 1 base; bases with no gene match: 5. This CDR3 is 17 amino acids long. Looking up the rest from reference TRBV18 and TRBJ2-3 gives the full variable domain: NAGVMQNPRHLVRRRGQEARLRCSPMKGHSHVYWYRQLPEEGLKFMVYLQKENIIDESGMPKERFSAEFPKEGPSILRIQQVVRGDSAAYFCASSPLAQGASTDTQYFGPGTRLTVL.

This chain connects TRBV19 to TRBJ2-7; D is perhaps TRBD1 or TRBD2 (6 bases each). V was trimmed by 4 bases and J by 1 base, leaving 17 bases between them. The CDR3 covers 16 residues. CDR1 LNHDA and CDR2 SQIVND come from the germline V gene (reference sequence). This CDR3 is CASSKGYGGRSYEQYF. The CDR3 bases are TGTGCCAGTAGTAAGGGGTACGGGGGCCGATCCTACGAGCAGTACTTC.

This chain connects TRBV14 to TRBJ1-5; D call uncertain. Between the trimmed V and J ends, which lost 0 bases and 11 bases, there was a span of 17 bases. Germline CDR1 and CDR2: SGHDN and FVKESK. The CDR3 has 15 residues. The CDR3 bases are TGTGCCAGCAGCCAAGAACCGTCACCGTCGTGGACCCAGCATTTT. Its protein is CASSQEPSPSWTQHF. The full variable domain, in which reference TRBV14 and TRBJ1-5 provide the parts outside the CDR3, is EAGVTQFPSHSVIEKGQTVTLRCDPISGHDNLYWYRRVMGKEIKFLLHFVKESKQDESGMPNNRFLAERTGGTYSTLKVQPAELEDSGVYFCASSQEPSPSWTQHFGDGTRLSIL.

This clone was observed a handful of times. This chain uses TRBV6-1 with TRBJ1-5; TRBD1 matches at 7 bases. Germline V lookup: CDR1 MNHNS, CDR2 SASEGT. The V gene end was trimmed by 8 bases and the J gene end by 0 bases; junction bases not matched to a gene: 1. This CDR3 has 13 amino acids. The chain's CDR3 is CASGTDSNQPQHF. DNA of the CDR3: TGTGCCAGCGGGACAGATAGCAATCAGCCCCAGCATTTT.